The 30 T cell receptor beta chains below were found in one sample sequenced in a study of blood T cell repertoires in COVID-19. Sequenced by immunoSEQ multiplex PCR; TCRdb stores in-frame clones only, minus some. The sample contains about 270,000 clones, about 89% of which appear only once. The sample comprised peripheral blood. These receptors were collected from a man over 45 with acute or convalescent COVID-19.

The J gene is TRBJ1-5, the V gene TRBV4-1, with 8 bases matching TRBD1. Germline lookup yields CDR1 MGHRA and CDR2 YSYEKL. The CDR3 spans 16 residues. The J segment lost 2 bases and the V segment lost 4 bases, leaving 7 bases of the junction unmatched. This CDR3 is CASSRSQGAGNQPQHF. The CDR3 DNA reads as TGCGCCAGCAGCCGCAGCCAGGGGGCTGGCAATCAGCCCCAGCATTTT.

As to this clone: A junction end diverges from the germline sequence, so it may reflect a read error. V is TRBV3-1 (or the pseudogene TRBV3-2) and J is TRBJ2-7, with a tentative D call TRBD1 (5 bases). Germline values: CDR1 LGHDT, CDR2 YNNKEL (reference sequence). The CDR3 totals 17 residues. The CDR3 DNA is TGTGTCAGCAGCCAAGATCCTCAGGGCAGGGACTCCTACGAGCAGTACTTC. Amino acid sequence: CVSSQDPQGRDSYEQYF.

This chain connects TRBV30 to TRBJ2-1, with TRBD2 matching over 7 bases. Germline V gene data show CDR1 as GTSNPN and CDR2 as SVGIG (reference sequence). V shed 4 bases and J 7 bases; nucleotides not matched to a gene: 10. This CDR3 spans 14 amino acids. The CDR3 spells CAWTPGGLGNEQFF. The CDR3 nucleotides read TGTGCCTGGACCCCAGGCGGACTAGGGAATGAGCAGTTCTTC.

This chain links TRBV19 with TRBJ2-1; the match to TRBD1 covers 7 bases. CDR1 and CDR2 (germline): LNHDA, SQIVND (reference sequence). With V trimmed by 0 bases and J by 0 bases, 5 bases remained unmatched. The CDR3 totals 17 residues. CDR3 loop: CASSIEAGTASYNEQFF. The CDR3, as DNA: TGTGCCAGTAGTATAGAGGCCGGGACAGCCTCCTACAATGAGCAGTTCTTC.

The V gene is TRBV9, the J gene TRBJ2-3; 12 bases match TRBD2. Per the germline V gene, CDR1 is SGDLS and CDR2 is YYNGEE. V gave up 3 bases and J gave up 0 bases; unmatched junction bases: 2. The CDR3 loop spans 16 amino acids. The CDR3 DNA follows: TGTGCCAGCAGCGCCCTAGCGGGGGGGAGCACAGATACGCAGTATTTT. It yields the protein CASSALAGGSTDTQYF.

This clone came up a few times. V usage is TRBV5-1 and J usage is TRBJ1-3, with D possibly TRBD1 on 5 matching bases. V gave up 5 bases and J gave up 3 bases, with 12 bases separating them. CDR3 size: 14 residues. Germline CDR1 SGHRS, CDR2 YFSETQ. CDR3 sequence: CASRPDSSGNTIYF. CDR3 nucleotide sequence: TGCGCCAGCAGGCCCGACAGCAGTGGAAACACCATATATTTT. Full variable domain (outside the CDR3, taken from reference TRBV5-1 and TRBJ1-3): KAGVTQTPRYLIKTRGQQVTLSCSPISGHRSVSWYQQTPGQGLQFLFEYFSETQRNKGNFPGRFSGRQFSNSRSEMNVSTLELGDSALYLCASRPDSSGNTIYFGEGSWLTVV.

This chain links TRBV10-3 with TRBJ1-1; the D is unclear. Germline V gene sequence: CDR1 ENHRY, CDR2 SYGVKD. The CDR3 contains 13 residues. V shed 0 bases and J shed 1 base, with 3 bases lying between them. The CDR3 coding sequence is TGTGCCATCAGTGAGTCACAGAACACTGAAGCTTTCTTT. It encodes CAISESQNTEAFF.

The genes are TRBV6-5 and TRBJ1-6, with 7 bases fitting TRBD1. J was trimmed by 10 bases and V by 2 bases; bases with no gene match: 2. Germline V CDR1 and CDR2: MNHEY, SVGAGI. This CDR3 comprises 13 residues. CDR3 DNA: TGTGCCAGCAGTTACCGGGACAGATCACCCCTCCACTTT. Translated, it gives CASSYRDRSPLHF.

The V call is TRBV5-3, the J call TRBJ2-1; 8 bases are a match to TRBD1. TRBV5-3 is treated as an ORF (open reading frame) with a function not yet certain. V lost 3 bases, J lost 8 bases, and 13 bases stayed unmatched. There are 16 residues in the CDR3. The CDR3 loop is CARSSSRRQGNYEQFF. CDR3 nucleotides: TGTGCCAGAAGCTCAAGCAGGAGACAGGGGAATTATGAGCAGTTCTTC.

This rearrangement joins TRBV18 to TRBJ2-7, with a weak D call TRBD1 (6 bases). CDR1 KGHSH and CDR2 LQKENI come from the germline V gene. CDR3 length: 13 amino acids. V dropped 2 bases and J dropped 1 base, with 6 bases sitting between them. In nucleotides, the CDR3 is TGTGCCAGCTCACCAACAGGGTCCTACGAGCAGTACTTC. This sequence encodes CASSPTGSYEQYF.

V and J are TRBV7-9 and TRBJ2-2, with D maybe TRBD2 (6 bases). Trimming took off 5 bases at V and 0 bases at J, with 13 bases between the two ends. Germline V gives CDR1 SEHNR, CDR2 FQNEAQ (reference sequence). The CDR3 has 16 amino acids. The CDR3 is CASSRTGAANTGELFF. In DNA form, the CDR3 reads TGTGCCAGCAGCCGGACGGGAGCCGCGAACACCGGGGAGCTGTTTTTT.

This clone was seen only once. The chain employs TRBV6-4 and TRBJ2-1, with 8 bases lining up with TRBD2. After removal of 3 bases from V and 2 bases from J, the junction contained 3 bases not matched to a gene. The CDR3 loop spans 15 amino acids. Germline CDR1 reads MRHNA; CDR2 reads SNTAGT. The CDR3 region is CASSEAGGAYNEQFF. The CDR3 DNA reads as TGTGCCAGCAGTGAGGCCGGGGGGGCCTACAATGAGCAGTTCTTC.

The chain joins TRBV5-1 to TRBJ1-1; 7 bases agree with TRBD1. The ends lost 4 bases at V and 5 bases at J; junction bases unmatched: 14. The germline gives CDR1 SGHRS, CDR2 YFSETQ. This CDR3 spans 16 amino acids. The CDR3 nucleotides read TGCGCCAGCAGCCAGGAACAGGGGAAGGTCGGAACTGAAGCTTTCTTT. This sequence encodes CASSQEQGKVGTEAFF. Drawing the rest from reference TRBV5-1 and TRBJ1-1, the complete variable domain is KAGVTQTPRYLIKTRGQQVTLSCSPISGHRSVSWYQQTPGQGLQFLFEYFSETQRNKGNFPGRFSGRQFSNSRSEMNVSTLELGDSALYLCASSQEQGKVGTEAFFGQGTRLTVV.

In its sample, this clone was seen once. The chain links TRBV19 to TRBJ2-1; the match to TRBD2 covers 16 bases. The CDR3 extends over 20 amino acids. The germline gives CDR1 LNHDA, CDR2 SQIVND (reference sequence). The V gene end was trimmed by 4 bases and the J gene end by 1 base; junction bases not matched to a gene: 10. The DNA of the CDR3 is TGTGCCAGTAGTAAGGGGACTAGCGGGGGGGCCACCCTTTCCTACAATGAGCAGTTCTTC. Amino acids: CASSKGTSGGATLSYNEQFF.

The J gene is TRBJ2-7, the V gene TRBV11-3, with a weak D call TRBD2 (5 bases). Germline values: CDR1 SGHNT, CDR2 YENEEA. The ends were cut back, 4 bases at V and 7 bases at J, with 11 bases in the middle. The CDR3 covers 12 residues. The CDR3 region is CASSSGNREQYF. The DNA of the CDR3 is TGTGCCAGCAGCTCGGGGAACCGGGAGCAGTACTTC.

This clone occurred once. This chain links TRBV5-1 with TRBJ2-3, with 10 bases matching TRBD2. Germline lookup yields CDR1 SGHRS and CDR2 YFSETQ. V lost 4 bases to trimming and J lost 0 bases; unmatched junction nucleotides: 5. The CDR3 loop spans 16 amino acids. The CDR3 DNA sequence: TGCGCCAGCAGCCCGGAACTAGCGGGGAGCACAGATACGCAGTATTTT. Its protein is CASSPELAGSTDTQYF.

The chain combines TRBV16 with TRBJ2-5; TRBD2 matches at 7 bases. V shed 5 bases, J shed 4 bases, and the junction held 1 base outside the gene matches. Germline CDR1 KGHSY, CDR2 FQNENV. This CDR3 has 12 amino acids. The CDR3 sequence: CASSGEGETQYF. The DNA of the CDR3 is TGTGCCAGCAGCGGGGAGGGAGAGACCCAGTACTTC.

This clone was detected once. The chain links TRBV9 to TRBJ1-2, with unresolved D. Germline V gene sequence: CDR1 SGDLS, CDR2 YYNGEE. The ends were cut back, 2 bases at V and 1 base at J, with 12 bases in the middle. CDR3 length: 15 amino acids. The CDR3 nucleotides are TGTGCCAGCAGCGTTCGGGGAGAACTTAACTATGGCTACACCTTC. It yields the protein CASSVRGELNYGYTF.

Only a few counts were recorded for this clone. The rearrangement joins TRBV19 to TRBJ2-1, with 8 bases that match TRBD1. V lost 1 base to trimming and J lost 6 bases; unmatched junction nucleotides: 2. The CDR3 runs 14 residues. Germline CDR1 and CDR2: LNHDA and SQIVND (reference sequence). CDR3 sequence: CASSIVTGGNEQFF. The CDR3, as DNA: TGTGCCAGTAGTATAGTCACAGGGGGCAATGAGCAGTTCTTC.

V gene TRBV5-5 combines with J gene TRBJ1-6; 9 bases are shared with TRBD1. Trimming cost V 3 bases and J 10 bases; bases outside gene matches: 8. The CDR3 contains 15 residues. Germline-derived CDR1 and CDR2 are SGHKS and YYEKEE (reference sequence). The CDR3 DNA reads as TGTGCCAGCAGCTCCCTAGCCGGGACAGGGTCACCCCTCCACTTT. Its protein is CASSSLAGTGSPLHF.

This chain connects TRBV14 to TRBJ1-2, with 10 bases fitting TRBD1. Germline V gene data show CDR1 as SGHDN and CDR2 as FVKESK. V lost 4 bases and J lost 5; bases outside the gene matches: 13. The CDR3 covers 17 residues. This CDR3 is CASSRFIDRGPSYGYTF. The CDR3 DNA follows: TGTGCCAGCAGCCGATTCATCGACAGGGGGCCGAGTTATGGCTACACCTTC.

This chain links TRBV10-1 with TRBJ2-5, with D possibly TRBD2 on 5 matching bases. The V gene lost 3 bases and the J gene lost 11 bases, with 13 bases spanning the gap. The CDR3 runs 12 residues. Germline-derived CDR1 and CDR2 are WNHNN and SYGVQD (reference sequence). CDR3 nucleotide sequence: TGCGCCAGCAGTGATAACCTAGCCCCACAGTACTTC. The encoded protein is CASSDNLAPQYF.

This sequence joins TRBV30 and TRBJ1-1; D is perhaps TRBD1 (6 bases). Trimming took 6 bases from V and 11 from J, leaving 22 bases between them. CDR3 size: 13 residues. Germline-derived CDR1 and CDR2 are GTSNPN and SVGIG (reference sequence). The CDR3 here is CACDPGHTTLAFF. In DNA form, the CDR3 reads TGTGCCTGCGATCCGGGACATACGACGTTGGCTTTCTTT.

The rearrangement joins TRBV5-5 to TRBJ2-5; no reliable D call. Trimming removed 4 bases at V and 2 bases at J, with 3 bases between. The germline gives CDR1 SGHKS, CDR2 YYEKEE (reference sequence). The CDR3 is 11 amino acids. The CDR3 is CASSPQETQYF. The CDR3 DNA follows: TGTGCCAGCAGCCCTCAAGAGACCCAGTACTTC.

This chain connects TRBV2 to TRBJ1-2, with D hard to call. Per the germline V gene, CDR1 is SNHLY and CDR2 is FYNNEI. Trimming pared 3 bases from V and 4 bases from J, leaving 6 bases between. This CDR3 spans 12 amino acids. CDR3 protein: CASSDSVYGYTF. DNA of the CDR3: TGTGCCAGCAGTGACAGTGTCTATGGCTACACCTTC.

The V gene is TRBV10-1, the J gene TRBJ1-2; no clear D. CDR1 and CDR2 (germline): WNHNN, SYGVQD (reference sequence). V lost 4 bases, J lost 2 bases, and 8 bases lay in between. This CDR3 contains 13 residues. CDR3 sequence: CASSVVPNYGYTF. CDR3 coding DNA: TGCGCCAGCAGTGTAGTTCCAAACTATGGCTACACCTTC.

The chain links TRBV19 to TRBJ1-5; TRBD1 matches 10 bases. The J segment lost 5 bases and the V segment lost 10 bases, leaving 11 bases of the junction unmatched. Germline V gene data show CDR1 as LNHDA and CDR2 as SQIVND (reference sequence). The CDR3 runs to 15 residues. The CDR3 reads CATNPQDRGYQPQHF. CDR3 coding DNA: TGTGCCACCAACCCGCAGGACAGGGGGTATCAGCCCCAGCATTTT. Looking up the rest from reference TRBV19 and TRBJ1-5 gives the full variable domain: DGGITQSPKYLFRKEGQNVTLSCEQNLNHDAMYWYRQDPGQGLRLIYYSQIVNDFQKGDIAEGYSVSREKKESFPLTVTSAQKNPTAFYLCATNPQDRGYQPQHFGDGTRLSIL.

The J gene is TRBJ2-3, the V gene TRBV5-1, with 8 nucleotides matching TRBD2. Trimming cost V 3 bases and J 0 bases; bases outside gene matches: 6. Germline values: CDR1 SGHRS, CDR2 YFSETQ. This CDR3 is built from 16 residues. CDR3 coding DNA: TGCGCCAGCAGCTCCTTAGCGGGGACTAGCACAGATACGCAGTATTTT. Amino acid sequence: CASSSLAGTSTDTQYF.

The CDR3 sequence is CASSPWTGEEKLFF. DNA of the CDR3: TGTGCCAGCAGCCCTTGGACAGGGGAGGAAAAACTGTTTTTT. V is TRBV9 and J is TRBJ1-4; 9 bases align to TRBD1. V dropped 4 bases and J dropped 8; count of bases not matched to a gene: 6. Germline-derived CDR1 and CDR2 are SGDLS and YYNGEE. The CDR3 contains 14 residues.

This clone was found once. The chain recombines TRBV27 with TRBJ2-1; D gene ambiguous. Germline V gene data show CDR1 as MNHEY and CDR2 as SMNVEV (reference sequence). Trimming removed 6 bases at V and 9 bases at J, with 15 bases between. The CDR3 is made up of 13 amino acids. CDR3 loop: CASSQYWAREQFF. The CDR3 DNA follows: TGTGCCAGCAGCCAGTACTGGGCACGTGAGCAGTTCTTC.